The present TCR beta chain was sequenced within a study of blood T cell repertoires in COVID-19. Looking at the study overall: Whether acute or convalescent, the COVID-19 samples came from the United States, Italy and Spain.

Adults between roughly 18 and 95 years of age took part from 20 to 25 US areas. Participants had their cohort set by participant-reported clinical history. The germline V and J ends were trimmed by 0 bases and 7 bases, with 7 bases remaining between them. From germline, CDR1 is LGHNT and CDR2 FRNRAP. The CDR3 totals 12 residues. Sequenced by immunoSEQ multiplex PCR; TCRdb stores in-frame clones only, minus some. The table lists hundreds of thousands of clones, roughly 86% of them singletons. J is TRBJ2-7 and V is TRBV12-5, with a tentative D call TRBD2 (5 bases). The specimen was PBMCs or T cells enriched from blood (not recorded which). This TCR was recovered from a woman between 50 and 59 years old who had recovered from COVID-19. The CDR3 sequence is CASGLVLGEQYF. CDR3 bases: TGTGCTAGTGGTTTGGTACTAGGGGAGCAGTACTTC. Drawing the rest from reference TRBV12-5 and TRBJ2-7, the complete variable domain is DARVTQTPRHKVTEMGQEVTMRCQPILGHNTVFWYRQTMMQGLELLAYFRNRAPLDDSGMPKDRFSAEMPDATLATLKIQPSEPRDSAVYFCASGLVLGEQYFGPGTRLTVT.